Presented here are 30 T cell receptor beta chains from one specimen sequenced in a study of OX40 agonist ivuxolimab in advanced cancers. This table comes from immunoSEQ multiplex PCR, and its TCRdb copy is limited to in-frame clones, with some not included. The sample yields 25,000 to 35,000 clones, roughly 90% seen once. The sequenced sample was CD4+ or CD8+ T cells sorted from blood, obtained in a trial of the OX40 agonist ivuxolimab. The receptors stem from an adult with an advanced solid tumor such as melanoma, head and neck, liver or kidney cancer.

The V gene is TRBV5-8, the J gene TRBJ2-7; tentatively, D is TRBD1 or TRBD2 (6 bases each). V lost 10 bases, J lost 5 bases, and 13 bases lay in between. The CDR3 runs 11 residues. Germline V CDR1 and CDR2: SGHTS, YDEGEE. This chain's CDR3 is CARGPVHEQYF. CDR3 DNA sequence: TGTGCCCGGGGGCCCGTCCACGAGCAGTACTTC.

This chain links TRBV10-3 with TRBJ2-6, with TRBD1 identical over 9 bases. Unmatched junction bases numbered 10, after V lost 8 bases and J lost 2 bases. Germline V lookup: CDR1 ENHRY, CDR2 SYGVKD. This CDR3 region has 17 residues. The DNA for the CDR3 is TGTGCCATCTGGGGACAGGGTGCTGAAGCTGGGGCCAACGTCCTGACTTTC. Its protein is CAIWGQGAEAGANVLTF.

This chain links TRBV10-3 with TRBJ1-3; D remains ambiguous. The CDR3 sequence is 17 residues long. Trimming stripped 0 bases from V and 4 bases from J, with 16 bases between. Germline V lookup: CDR1 ENHRY, CDR2 SYGVKD. The CDR3 is CAISESGGPTGGNTIYF. CDR3 DNA sequence: TGTGCCATCAGTGAGTCAGGCGGACCGACTGGAGGAAACACCATATATTTT.

The V gene is TRBV27, the J gene TRBJ1-6; unclear D gene. V was trimmed by 2 bases and J by 6 bases, leaving 2 bases between them. The CDR3 totals 12 residues. Germline V gene lookup returns CDR1 MNHEY and CDR2 SMNVEV (reference sequence). The CDR3 DNA reads as TGTGCCAGCAGTTTAGTTAATTCACCCCTCCACTTT. It yields the protein CASSLVNSPLHF.

The CDR3 region has the DNA TGTGCCAGCAGTTACTTTGCGGGAGACGGCTACGAGCAGTACTTC. Translating it yields CASSYFAGDGYEQYF. The chain employs TRBV6-6 and TRBJ2-7, with TRBD2 matching 7 bases. V dropped 1 base and J dropped 3; count of bases not matched to a gene: 6. CDR3 size: 15 residues. Germline assignment: CDR1 MNHNY and CDR2 SVGAGI (reference sequence).

The table lists this clone with a count of one. The rearrangement links TRBV5-1 to TRBJ2-3, with D possibly matching TRBD2 (5 bases). CDR3 length: 16 amino acids. V lost 1 base and J 0 bases, leaving 12 bases between the germline ends. Per the germline V gene, CDR1 is SGHRS and CDR2 is YFSETQ. This CDR3 is CASSLYSASSTDTQYF. The CDR3 DNA reads as TGCGCCAGCAGCTTGTATAGCGCCTCTAGCACAGATACGCAGTATTTT.

This chain uses TRBV4-1 with TRBJ1-1, with a possible D match to TRBD1 (5 bases). Per germline, CDR1 MGHRA and CDR2 YSYEKL. CDR3 length equals 15 residues. V was pared by 3 bases and J by 5 bases, with 16 bases between. In DNA, the CDR3 is TGCGCCAGCAGCCAGCCTTCGGGGGGGAGAACTGAAGCTTTCTTT. Translated, it gives CASSQPSGGRTEAFF.

The chain combines TRBV7-9 with TRBJ1-4; D not certain. Trimming cost V 8 bases and J 7 bases, with 14 bases left between them. The CDR3 contains 13 residues. CDR1 SEHNR and CDR2 FQNEAQ come from the germline V gene (reference sequence). The CDR3 DNA is TGTGCCAGCCCGGGTTTAGGAGGTGAAAAACTGTTTTTT. Translated: CASPGLGGEKLFF. Full variable domain (remainder filled in from reference TRBV7-9 and TRBJ1-4): DTGVSQNPRHKITKRGQNVTFRCDPISEHNRLYWYRQTLGQGPEFLTYFQNEAQLEKSRLLSDRFSAERPKGSFSTLEIQRTEQGDSAMYLCASPGLGGEKLFFGSGTQLSVL.

This clone was counted once. J is TRBJ1-4 and V is TRBV4-2, with D uncertain. Germline CDR1 reads LGHNA; CDR2 reads YNFKEQ. The CDR3 extends over 18 amino acids. Trimming removed 0 bases from V and 0 bases from J, with 14 bases in between. The CDR3 DNA reads TGTGCCAGCAGCCAAGAGACTAGTCAGCTAGCAACTAATGAAAAACTGTTTTTT. Encoded protein: CASSQETSQLATNEKLFF.

This clone was seen just once. V is TRBV27 and J is TRBJ2-1; D remains unclear. V lost 3 bases to trimming and J lost 3 bases, with 6 bases between them. Germline assignment: CDR1 MNHEY and CDR2 SMNVEV (reference sequence). The CDR3 is made up of 13 amino acids. The CDR3 DNA follows: TGTGCCAGCAGTTTGAACTTCTACAATGAGCAGTTCTTC. Encoded protein: CASSLNFYNEQFF.

The chain is built from TRBV28 and TRBJ2-7, with a weak D call TRBD1 (5 bases). In germline, CDR1 is MDHEN, CDR2 SYDVKM. This CDR3 comprises 14 residues. Between the trimmed V and J ends, which lost 8 bases and 5 bases, there was a span of 19 bases. The CDR3 coding sequence is TGTGCCAGCGGCATATCCTGGTGGGGCGACGAGCAGTACTTC. It codes for CASGISWWGDEQYF.

The chain is built from TRBV27 and TRBJ1-2, with a possible D match to TRBD1 (6 bases). The V end lost 5 bases, the J end lost 1 base, and 14 bases lay between the germline ends. Germline V CDR1 and CDR2: MNHEY, SMNVEV (reference sequence). The length of the CDR3 is 15 residues. This CDR3 is CASSTTDSFNYGYTF. The CDR3 nucleotides are TGTGCCAGCAGTACGACGGACAGTTTTAACTATGGCTACACCTTC.

This sequence joins TRBV7-9 and TRBJ1-5; 7 bases map to TRBD1. V lost 3 bases and J lost 0; bases outside the gene matches: 2. The germline V gene has CDR1 SEHNR and CDR2 FQNEAQ (reference sequence). CDR3 size: 15 residues. CDR3 loop: CASSFGTDSNQPQHF. The CDR3 bases are TGTGCCAGCAGCTTTGGGACAGATAGCAATCAGCCCCAGCATTTT.

The sample holds one count of this clone. The CDR3 DNA is TGCGCCAGCAGCCAAGAAGTGACAGGGGGCAGTGGCTACACCTTC. It encodes CASSQEVTGGSGYTF. This chain joins TRBV4-1 and TRBJ1-2; 10 bases align to TRBD1. V gave up 0 bases and J gave up 7 bases; unmatched junction bases: 5. CDR1 and CDR2 from the germline V gene are MGHRA and YSYEKL. This CDR3 has 15 residues.

This chain links TRBV27 with TRBJ2-3, with 9 positions matching TRBD2. The CDR3 is 13 residues long. CDR1 MNHEY and CDR2 SMNVEV come from the germline V gene (reference sequence). V shed 6 bases and J 4 bases; nucleotides not matched to a gene: 2. The CDR3 coding sequence is TGTGCCAGCAGCCGCGGGGGGGCAGATACGCAGTATTTT. Translated, it gives CASSRGGADTQYF.

This clone was recorded once. The chain carries TRBV28 and TRBJ2-7, with a weak D call TRBD1 (5 bases). V lost 6 bases and J lost 3, with 15 bases in between. The CDR3 is 14 residues long. CDR1 is MDHEN, CDR2 SYDVKM, per germline. DNA of the CDR3: TGTGCCAGCAGCCTGGAAGGGCAGGGCTACGAGCAGTACTTC. Protein sequence: CASSLEGQGYEQYF.

The V call is TRBV4-3, the J call TRBJ2-1, with TRBD2 matching 8 bases. CDR3 length: 17 amino acids. Germline trimming cut 0 bases from V and 4 bases from J; bases unmatched to any gene: 8. Germline V CDR1 and CDR2: LGHNA, YSLEER. The CDR3 DNA is TGCGCCAGCAGCCAAGATGGGATAGCGGGGTCATACAATGAGCAGTTCTTC. Its protein product is CASSQDGIAGSYNEQFF.

The chain combines TRBV28 with TRBJ2-3; D possibly corresponds to TRBD2 (6 bases). The CDR3 extends over 14 amino acids. Looked up from germline, CDR1 is MDHEN and CDR2 is SYDVKM. Trimming left V 5 bases short and J 5 bases short, with 14 bases between. This chain's CDR3 is CASSPEAGRDTQYF. Here the CDR3 DNA reads TGTGCCAGCAGTCCCGAGGCGGGGCGAGATACGCAGTATTTT.

V is TRBV13 and J is TRBJ1-1; 7 positions agree with TRBD1. The CDR3 contains 14 residues. V trimming: 5 bases; J trimming: 4 bases; junction bases outside the gene matches: 7. Germline loops: CDR1 PRHDT, CDR2 FYEKMQ (reference sequence). This CDR3 is CASSPGGWGTEAFF. The CDR3 DNA reads as TGTGCCAGCAGCCCAGGGGGTTGGGGCACTGAAGCTTTCTTT.

The J gene is TRBJ2-5, the V gene TRBV28; 11 bases are a match to TRBD2. The last part of the DNA fits TRBJ2-7 better; the J call may be wrong. The CDR3 runs to 15 residues. Germline CDR1 MDHEN, CDR2 SYDVKM. CDR3 loop: CASSPLAGGNYEQYF. Written as DNA, the CDR3 is TGTGCCAGCAGCCCCCTAGCGGGGGGAAACTACGAGCAGTACTTC.

The chain links TRBV6-1 to TRBJ1-3, with D unclear. In germline, CDR1 is MNHNS, CDR2 SASEGT. The V end was cut by 1 base, the J end by 0 bases, with 13 bases between. The length of the CDR3 is 17 residues. CDR3 DNA sequence: TGTGCCAGCAGTGAAGGACGGACGGCTTACTCTGGAAACACCATATATTTT. As protein: CASSEGRTAYSGNTIYF.

The chain recombines TRBV13 with TRBJ2-7; TRBD2 agrees at 10 bases. CDR1 is PRHDT and CDR2 is FYEKMQ in the germline V gene (reference sequence). J lost 5 bases, V lost 3 bases, and 4 bases had no gene match. The CDR3 totals 14 residues. CDR3 amino acids: CASSFSSGSHEQYF. Written as DNA, the CDR3 is TGTGCCAGCAGCTTCTCTAGCGGGAGCCACGAGCAGTACTTC.

This rearrangement joins TRBV2 to TRBJ2-5; 9 bases match TRBD2. CDR3 length: 15 residues. V lost 6 bases to trimming and J lost 1 base; unmatched junction nucleotides: 6. CDR1 and CDR2 (germline): SNHLY, FYNNEI. CDR3 coding DNA: TGTGCCAGCAGGGCCCTAGCGGGGATCCAAGAGACCCAGTACTTC. Translation: CASRALAGIQETQYF.

This clone has just one count. The chain links TRBV11-2 to TRBJ2-1; tentative D call: TRBD2 (6 bases). Per germline, CDR1 SGHAT and CDR2 FQNNGV. The ends were cut back, 5 bases at V and 1 base at J, with 15 bases in the middle. The CDR3 is 16 amino acids. CDR3 DNA sequence: TGTGCCAGCAGCAACAGGTTGGGGGGATCCTACAATGAGCAGTTCTTC. It is translated as CASSNRLGGSYNEQFF.

V usage is TRBV5-5 and J usage is TRBJ1-1, with TRBD1 as a possible D gene (5 bases). Per the germline V gene, CDR1 is SGHKS and CDR2 is YYEKEE (reference sequence). The length of the CDR3 is 16 residues. Trimming took 0 bases from V and 1 from J, leaving 13 bases between them. CDR3 in DNA: TGTGCCAGCAGCTTGGGTCCCGGGGGTCGGAACACTGAAGCTTTCTTT. Translated, it gives CASSLGPGGRNTEAFF.

This sequence joins TRBV11-2 and TRBJ1-6; D is undetermined. Germline loops: CDR1 SGHAT, CDR2 FQNNGV. V shed 3 bases and J shed 7 bases, with 13 bases lying between them. The CDR3 sequence is 15 residues long. CDR3 sequence (DNA): TGTGCCAGCAGCTTTCGAACAACGAAGAATTCACCCCTCCACTTT. This encodes CASSFRTTKNSPLHF.

The chain joins TRBV27 to TRBJ1-1; D ambiguous. Germline lookup yields CDR1 MNHEY and CDR2 SMNVEV (reference sequence). V was trimmed by 0 bases and J by 0 bases, leaving 8 bases between them. CDR3 length equals 15 residues. The CDR3 here is CASSLSRTVNTEAFF. The CDR3 region has the DNA TGTGCCAGCAGTTTATCGAGGACGGTGAACACTGAAGCTTTCTTT.

V and J are TRBV4-1 and TRBJ1-3; D gene ambiguous. The V end was cut by 1 base, the J end by 3 bases, with 7 bases between. Germline V lookup: CDR1 MGHRA, CDR2 YSYEKL. This CDR3 is built from 14 residues. CDR3 in amino acids: CASSQARGGNTIYF. The CDR3 nucleotides are TGCGCCAGCAGCCAAGCCCGGGGTGGAAACACCATATATTTT.

V is TRBV19 and J is TRBJ1-6; a possible D gene is TRBD1 (6 bases). V was clipped by 0 bases and J by 9 bases, with 12 bases between them. Germline loops: CDR1 LNHDA, CDR2 SQIVND (reference sequence). This CDR3 comprises 15 residues. The CDR3: CASSIDTGIVSPLHF. The CDR3 DNA sequence: TGTGCCAGTAGTATAGATACAGGGATAGTTTCACCCCTCCACTTT.

V gene TRBV5-1 combines with J gene TRBJ2-7; the D gene is possibly TRBD2 (6 bases). Looked up from germline, CDR1 is SGHRS and CDR2 is YFSETQ. Trimming removed 0 bases from V and 7 bases from J, with 14 bases in between. This CDR3 is 14 amino acids long. The CDR3, as DNA: TGCGCCAGCAGCTTGGCGGTCCAGGCGGGGGAGCAGTACTTC. Its protein product is CASSLAVQAGEQYF.